Shown below are 26 T cell receptor beta chains from a single sample sequenced in a study of CD8 T cells in Susac syndrome. RNA was extracted with the RNeasy kit, and a quantity of about 0.45 to 1 ug was reverse transcribed using random hexamers. One entry per CDR3 protein results from TCRdb running MiXCR on the immunoSEQ multiplex PCR reads. The repertoire holds under 95,000 distinct CDR3 sequences, around 93% seen once, with 0.46% in the top ten. Sequencing was carried out using CD8+ T cells from PBMCs. The receptor source for this set is a human donor with Susac syndrome.

This clonotype was recorded once. DNA for the CDR3: TGTGCCTGGATGGGGGCCCCGGACAGGGGGCTCACTGAAGCTTTCTTT. Amino acids: CAWMGAPDRGLTEAFF. The rearrangement joins TRBV30 to TRBJ1-1, with 11 bases lining up with TRBD1. Trimming cost V 4 bases and J 4 bases; bases outside gene matches: 11. Germline V lookup: CDR1 GTSNPN, CDR2 SVGIG (reference sequence). There are 16 residues in the CDR3.

The J gene is TRBJ2-1, the V gene TRBV3-1, with 12 bases aligning to TRBD1. Germline assignment: CDR1 LGHDT and CDR2 YNNKEL (reference sequence). This CDR3 is built from 15 residues. Losses at the gene ends were 8 bases for V and 12 bases for J; bases not matched to a gene: 14. As DNA, the CDR3 is TGTGCCAGCGGAGATACCGGGACAGGGGGCGCGGGGCAGTTCTTC. It translates to CASGDTGTGGAGQFF.

The CDR3 nucleotides read TGTGCCAGTACCTCAGGGACGAAAGCTTTCTTT. This codes for CASTSGTKAFF. V and J are TRBV19 and TRBJ1-1; weak D call: TRBD1 (5 bases). V was pared by 7 bases and J by 9 bases, with 12 bases between. CDR1 is LNHDA and CDR2 is SQIVND in the germline V gene (reference sequence). The CDR3 consists of 11 residues.

This sequence joins TRBV5-6 and TRBJ2-7, with unresolved D. CDR1 SGHDT and CDR2 YYEEEE come from the germline V gene. The germline V and J ends were trimmed by 1 base and 2 bases, with 7 bases remaining between them. The CDR3 has 13 residues. CDR3 DNA: TGTGCCAGCAGCTTGACACAAACCTACGAGCAGTACTTC. Amino acids: CASSLTQTYEQYF.

The chain employs TRBV4-3 and TRBJ2-2; D gene unclear. Germline loops: CDR1 LGHNA, CDR2 YSLEER. V shed 3 bases and J shed 6 bases, with 8 bases lying between them. This CDR3 is 13 amino acids long. The CDR3 DNA follows: TGCGCCAGCAGCCATCTAGTGTCCGGGGAGCTGTTTTTT. This encodes CASSHLVSGELFF.

This sequence joins TRBV6-1 and TRBJ2-3; 13 positions match TRBD2. V lost 1 base, J lost 1 base, and 2 bases stayed unmatched. CDR1 and CDR2 (germline): MNHNS, SASEGT. CDR3 length: 17 residues. The CDR3 coding sequence is TGTGCCAGCAGTGAAGAGGGACTAGCGGGACGCACAGATACGCAGTATTTT. Amino acid sequence: CASSEEGLAGRTDTQYF.

This sequence joins TRBV7-3 and TRBJ2-1; tentatively, D is TRBD1 or TRBD2 (6 bases each). The CDR3 covers 15 residues. V was shortened by 2 bases and J by 7 bases, with 15 bases between the two germline ends. Germline V gene data show CDR1 as SGHTA and CDR2 as FQGTGA. This chain's CDR3 is CASSLFRGRGNEQFF. As DNA, the CDR3 is TGTGCCAGCAGCTTATTCCGGGGGCGCGGGAATGAGCAGTTCTTC.

The chain uses TRBV7-6 and TRBJ2-1; D possibly uses TRBD1 or TRBD2 (5 bases each). Trimming left V 10 bases short and J 8 bases short, with 15 bases between. The CDR3 is 12 amino acids. The germline V gene encodes CDR1 SGHVS and CDR2 FNYEAQ. The CDR3 reads CATGPVRDEQFF. The CDR3 bases are TGTGCCACGGGACCAGTCCGCGATGAGCAGTTCTTC.

As regards this clonotype: A junction end diverges from the germline sequence, so it may reflect a read error. The chain uses TRBV6-5 and TRBJ2-7; 11 nucleotides line up with TRBD2. This CDR3 has 13 amino acids. Germline V gives CDR1 MNHEY, CDR2 SVGAGI. The CDR3 loop reads CASSYVLAGEPYF. CDR3 DNA: TGTGCCAGCAGTTATGTACTAGCGGGAGAGCCGTACTTC.

The rearrangement links TRBV12-3 or TRBV12-4 to TRBJ1-5, with TRBD1 as a possible D gene (5 bases). V shed 6 bases and J shed 8 bases, with 11 bases lying between them. This CDR3 is 12 amino acids long. The DNA of the CDR3 is TGTGCCAGCAGGACAGAAACGGAGCCCCAGCATTTT. Its protein is CASRTETEPQHF.

The V and J genes are TRBV7-9 and TRBJ1-1; D is ambiguous. V lost 5 bases to trimming and J lost 6 bases, with 13 bases between them. CDR3 size: 13 residues. The germline CDR1 and CDR2 sequences are SEHNR and FQNEAQ (reference sequence). In nucleotides, the CDR3 is TGTGCCAGCAGCCCAGCATCGGGCCCTGAAGCTTTCTTT. This encodes CASSPASGPEAFF.

The chain uses TRBV9 and TRBJ2-3, with TRBD2 identical over 8 bases. The trim removed 4 bases at V and 0 bases at J, leaving 7 bases unmatched. CDR1 and CDR2 from the germline V gene are SGDLS and YYNGEE. The CDR3 sequence is 16 residues long. The DNA for the CDR3 is TGTGCCAGCAGCCCCCGGGGGGGAGCTAGCACAGATACGCAGTATTTT. This sequence encodes CASSPRGGASTDTQYF.

V and J are TRBV30 and TRBJ1-2; the D is unclear. Looked up from germline, CDR1 is GTSNPN and CDR2 is SVGIG (reference sequence). The CDR3 runs 12 residues. The V and J ends lost 1 base and 8 bases respectively, with 11 bases between them. CDR3 sequence (DNA): TGTGCCTGGAGTGGGCTCAGAAGCGGCTACACCTTC. Translated: CAWSGLRSGYTF.

CDR3: CSVEELGGTEAFF. The CDR3 DNA follows: TGCAGCGTTGAAGAGTTGGGGGGGACTGAAGCTTTCTTT. The chain uses TRBV29-1 and TRBJ1-1; a weak D match, TRBD1 (5 bases). The CDR3 runs 13 residues. The germline CDR1 and CDR2 sequences are SQVTM and ANQGSEA. V lost 0 bases, J lost 5 bases, and 10 bases lay in between.

This chain links TRBV9 with TRBJ2-5; TRBD1 might be the D (7 bases). CDR3 length equals 15 residues. Germline values: CDR1 SGDLS, CDR2 YYNGEE. The V end lost 0 bases, the J end lost 4 bases, and 13 bases lay between the germline ends. For the CDR3, the DNA is TGTGCCAGCAGCGTAGGTCCAGGGGGGCCAGAGACCCAGTACTTC. Protein sequence: CASSVGPGGPETQYF.

V usage is TRBV6-5 and J usage is TRBJ1-2; unclear D gene. The CDR3 runs to 13 residues. Deletions cut 2 bases from V and 6 bases from J, with 10 bases between. From germline, CDR1 is MNHEY and CDR2 SVGAGI. The CDR3 DNA sequence: TGTGCCAGCAGTTACGGTCCCGGGAATGGCTACACCTTC. Residues: CASSYGPGNGYTF.

CDR3 amino acids: CASSLGTGQMIYEQYF. In DNA, the CDR3 is TGTGCCAGCAGCTTAGGGACCGGACAGATGATCTACGAGCAGTACTTC. V and J are TRBV11-2 and TRBJ2-7, with D possibly being TRBD1 (6 bases). Trimming stripped 1 base from V and 3 bases from J, with 16 bases between. This CDR3 has 16 amino acids. Germline V gene data show CDR1 as SGHAT and CDR2 as FQNNGV.

This chain's CDR3 is CASSLGTVYEQYF. Here the CDR3 DNA reads TGTGCCAGCAGCTTAGGGACAGTCTACGAGCAGTACTTC. The V and J genes are TRBV11-2 and TRBJ2-7; weak D call: TRBD1 (6 bases). This CDR3 has 13 residues. Trimming removed 1 base at V and 3 bases at J, with 7 bases between. Germline CDR1 SGHAT, CDR2 FQNNGV.

This clonotype has only a few counts. V is TRBV3-1 and J is TRBJ2-7; TRBD1 agrees at 8 bases. In germline, CDR1 is LGHDT, CDR2 YNNKEL (reference sequence). Trimming cost V 1 base and J 6 bases; bases outside gene matches: 5. The CDR3 sequence is 14 residues long. CDR3 region: CASSQAQGAGEQYF. Written as DNA, the CDR3 is TGTGCCAGCAGCCAAGCCCAGGGGGCCGGCGAGCAGTACTTC.

The rearrangement uses TRBV28 and TRBJ2-2; 10 bases line up with TRBD2. Unmatched junction bases numbered 7, after V lost 5 bases and J lost 1 base. The CDR3 runs 17 residues. The germline CDR1 and CDR2 sequences are MDHEN and SYDVKM. As DNA, the CDR3 is TGTGCCAGCAGTCCCCAGCGGGAGGGCCAGAACACCGGGGAGCTGTTTTTT. It is translated as CASSPQREGQNTGELFF.

The V and J genes are TRBV9 and TRBJ2-2; D not certain. The CDR3 length is 12 residues. V lost 3 bases to trimming and J lost 3 bases, with 3 bases between them. Germline V gene data show CDR1 as SGDLS and CDR2 as YYNGEE. DNA for the CDR3: TGTGCCAGCAGCGACGACACCGGGGAGCTGTTTTTT. Its protein product is CASSDDTGELFF.

To note about this clonotype: The junction departs from the called germline gene at one end, perhaps through a read error. The chain has TRBV3-1 and TRBJ1-2, with D possibly TRBD1 on 5 matching bases. From germline, CDR1 is LGHDT and CDR2 YNNKEL (reference sequence). CDR3 size: 15 residues. CDR3 region: CASSKEDRPWRGYTF. CDR3 sequence (DNA): TGTGCCAGCAGCAAAGAAGACAGACCCTGGAGGGGCTACACCTTC.

The genes are TRBV6-6 and TRBJ1-5, with D perhaps matching TRBD1 (5 bases). Germline CDR1 MNHNY, CDR2 SVGAGI (reference sequence). The CDR3 totals 13 residues. V was clipped by 4 bases and J by 6 bases, with 10 bases between them. The CDR3 is CASSSQGVQPQHF. The CDR3, as DNA: TGTGCCAGCAGTTCGCAAGGGGTTCAGCCCCAGCATTTT.

V is TRBV29-1 and J is TRBJ2-5, with 8 positions matching TRBD2. The CDR3 has 15 amino acids. Looked up from germline, CDR1 is SQVTM and CDR2 is ANQGSEA. V lost 6 bases, J lost 0 bases, and 9 bases stayed unmatched. CDR3 nucleotides: TGCAGCGTCCCGGGGGGGGACAAACACCAAGAGACCCAGTACTTC. Translated, it gives CSVPGGDKHQETQYF.

The rearrangement links TRBV29-1 to TRBJ1-2, with TRBD1 matching over 9 bases. The J segment lost 3 bases and the V segment lost 0 bases, leaving 11 bases of the junction unmatched. This CDR3 is 17 amino acids long. Germline values: CDR1 SQVTM, CDR2 ANQGSEA. As DNA, the CDR3 is TGCAGCGTTGAAGAGTCGGGACAGGGATACGTTCACTATGGCTACACCTTC. Translated, it gives CSVEESGQGYVHYGYTF.

The chain employs TRBV29-1 and TRBJ2-7; TRBD1 aligns across 9 bases. The germline V gene encodes CDR1 SQVTM and CDR2 ANQGSEA. This CDR3 is 15 amino acids long. Trimming took 1 base from V and 3 from J; bases not matched to a gene: 7. CDR3 sequence: CSVEGSQGANYEQYF. The CDR3 DNA reads as TGCAGCGTTGAAGGGTCACAGGGGGCGAACTACGAGCAGTACTTC.